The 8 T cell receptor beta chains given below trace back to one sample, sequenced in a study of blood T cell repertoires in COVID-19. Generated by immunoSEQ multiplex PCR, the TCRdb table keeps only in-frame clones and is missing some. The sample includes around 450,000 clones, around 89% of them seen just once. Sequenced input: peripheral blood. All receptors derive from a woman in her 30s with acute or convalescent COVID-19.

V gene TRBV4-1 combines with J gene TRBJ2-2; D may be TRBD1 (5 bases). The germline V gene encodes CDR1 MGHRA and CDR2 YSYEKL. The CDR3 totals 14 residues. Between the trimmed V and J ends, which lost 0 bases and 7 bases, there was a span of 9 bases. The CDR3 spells CASSQEIRDGELFF. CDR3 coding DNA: TGCGCCAGCAGCCAAGAGATCAGGGACGGGGAGCTGTTTTTT.

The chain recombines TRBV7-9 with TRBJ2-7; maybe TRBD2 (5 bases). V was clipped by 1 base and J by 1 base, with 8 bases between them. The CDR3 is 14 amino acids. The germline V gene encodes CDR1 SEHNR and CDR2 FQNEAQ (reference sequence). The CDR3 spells CASSLGPGSYEQYF. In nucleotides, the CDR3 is TGTGCCAGCAGCTTAGGCCCGGGATCCTACGAGCAGTACTTC.

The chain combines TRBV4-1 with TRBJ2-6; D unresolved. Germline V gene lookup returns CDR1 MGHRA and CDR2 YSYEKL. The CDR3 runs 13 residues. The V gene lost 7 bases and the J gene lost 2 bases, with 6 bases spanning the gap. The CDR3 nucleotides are TGCGCCAGCACACATCCTGGGGCCAACGTCCTGACTTTC. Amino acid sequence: CASTHPGANVLTF.

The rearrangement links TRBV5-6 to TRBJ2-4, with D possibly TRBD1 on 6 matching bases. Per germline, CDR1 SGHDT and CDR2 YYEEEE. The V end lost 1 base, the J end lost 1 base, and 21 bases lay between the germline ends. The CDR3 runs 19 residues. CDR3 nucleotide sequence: TGTGCCAGCAGCTTGCTCGCGACAGGCCTTAACGGGGCCAAAAACATTCAGTACTTC. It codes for CASSLLATGLNGAKNIQYF. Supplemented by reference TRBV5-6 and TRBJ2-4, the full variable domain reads DAGVTQSPTHLIKTRGQQVTLRCSPKSGHDTVSWYQQALGQGPQFIFQYYEEEERQRGNFPDRFSGHQFPNYSSELNVNALLLGDSALYLCASSLLATGLNGAKNIQYFGAGTRLSVL.

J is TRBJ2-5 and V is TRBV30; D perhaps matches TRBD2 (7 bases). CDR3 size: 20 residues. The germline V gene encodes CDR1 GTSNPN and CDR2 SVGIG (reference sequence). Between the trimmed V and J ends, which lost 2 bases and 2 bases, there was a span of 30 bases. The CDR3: CAWSIPRGGAGEDGQETQYF. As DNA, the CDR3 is TGTGCCTGGAGTATCCCCCGAGGGGGGGCCGGGGAGGATGGGCAAGAGACCCAGTACTTC. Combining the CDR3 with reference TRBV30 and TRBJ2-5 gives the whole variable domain SQTIHQWPATLVQPVGSPLSLECTVEGTSNPNLYWYRQAAGRGLQLLFYSVGIGQISSEVPQNLSASRPQDRQFILSSKKLLLSDSGFYLCAWSIPRGGAGEDGQETQYFGPGTRLLVL.

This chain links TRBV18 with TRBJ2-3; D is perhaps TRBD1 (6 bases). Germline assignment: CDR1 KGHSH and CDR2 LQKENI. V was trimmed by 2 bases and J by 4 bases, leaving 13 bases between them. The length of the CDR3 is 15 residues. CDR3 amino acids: CASSPIMGAPDTQYF. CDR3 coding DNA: TGTGCCAGCTCACCAATTATGGGGGCCCCAGATACGCAGTATTTT.

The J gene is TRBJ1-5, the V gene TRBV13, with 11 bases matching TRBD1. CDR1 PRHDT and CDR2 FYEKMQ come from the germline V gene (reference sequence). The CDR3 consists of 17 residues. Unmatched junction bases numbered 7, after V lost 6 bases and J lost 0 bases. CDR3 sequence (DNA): TGTGCCAGCAGTCCTGGACAGGGGGCCGTTAGCAATCAGCCCCAGCATTTT. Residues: CASSPGQGAVSNQPQHF. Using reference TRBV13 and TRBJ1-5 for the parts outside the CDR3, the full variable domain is AAGVIQSPRHLIKEKRETATLKCYPIPRHDTVYWYQQGPGQDPQFLISFYEKMQSDKGSIPDRFSAQQFSDYHSELNMSSLELGDSALYFCASSPGQGAVSNQPQHFGDGTRLSIL.

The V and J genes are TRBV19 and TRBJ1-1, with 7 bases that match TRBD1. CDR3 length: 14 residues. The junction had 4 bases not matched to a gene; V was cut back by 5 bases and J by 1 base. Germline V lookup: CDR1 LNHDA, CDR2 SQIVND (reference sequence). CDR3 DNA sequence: TGTGCCAGTAGTTTTCCAGGGGGGAACACTGAAGCTTTCTTT. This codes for CASSFPGGNTEAFF.